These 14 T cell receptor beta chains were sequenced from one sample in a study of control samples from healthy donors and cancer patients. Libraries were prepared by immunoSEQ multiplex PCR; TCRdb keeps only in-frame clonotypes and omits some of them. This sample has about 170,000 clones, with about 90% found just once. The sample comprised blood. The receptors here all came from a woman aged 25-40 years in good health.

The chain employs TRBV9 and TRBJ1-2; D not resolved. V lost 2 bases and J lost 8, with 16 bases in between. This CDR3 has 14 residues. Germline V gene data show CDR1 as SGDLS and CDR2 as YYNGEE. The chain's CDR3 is CASSVGNQLWGYTF. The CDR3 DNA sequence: TGTGCCAGCAGCGTGGGAAACCAACTATGGGGCTACACCTTC. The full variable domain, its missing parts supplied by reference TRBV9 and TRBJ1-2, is DSGVTQTPKHLITATGQRVTLRCSPRSGDLSVYWYQQSLDQGLQFLIQYYNGEERAKGNILERFSAQQFPDLHSELNLSSLELGDSALYFCASSVGNQLWGYTFGSGTRLTVV.

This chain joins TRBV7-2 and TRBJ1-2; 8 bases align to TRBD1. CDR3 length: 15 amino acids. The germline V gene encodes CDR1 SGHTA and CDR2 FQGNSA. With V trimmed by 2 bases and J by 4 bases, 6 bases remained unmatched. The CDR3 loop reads CASSLSTGVGYGYTF. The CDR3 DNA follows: TGTGCCAGCAGCTTATCGACAGGGGTAGGCTATGGCTACACCTTC.

The CDR3 region is CASSWVGGSNEQFF. CDR3 bases: TGTGCCAGCAGCTGGGTCGGCGGGAGCAATGAGCAGTTCTTC. The chain carries TRBV7-2 and TRBJ2-1; 7 nucleotides line up with TRBD2. V lost 4 bases to trimming and J lost 6 bases; unmatched junction nucleotides: 6. The germline CDR1 and CDR2 sequences are SGHTA and FQGNSA. The CDR3 spans 14 residues.

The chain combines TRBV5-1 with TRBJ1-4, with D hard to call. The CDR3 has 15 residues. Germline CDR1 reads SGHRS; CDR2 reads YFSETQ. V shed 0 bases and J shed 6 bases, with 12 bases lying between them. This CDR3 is CASSLAGTDYEKLFF. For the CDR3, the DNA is TGCGCCAGCAGCTTGGCCGGAACAGACTATGAAAAACTGTTTTTT. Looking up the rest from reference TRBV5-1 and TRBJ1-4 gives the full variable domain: KAGVTQTPRYLIKTRGQQVTLSCSPISGHRSVSWYQQTPGQGLQFLFEYFSETQRNKGNFPGRFSGRQFSNSRSEMNVSTLELGDSALYLCASSLAGTDYEKLFFGSGTQLSVL.

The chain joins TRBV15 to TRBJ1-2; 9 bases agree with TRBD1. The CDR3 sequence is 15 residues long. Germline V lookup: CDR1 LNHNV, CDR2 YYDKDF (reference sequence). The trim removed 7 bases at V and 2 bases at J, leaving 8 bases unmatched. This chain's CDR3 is CATTPDRGINYGYTF. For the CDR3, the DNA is TGTGCCACCACGCCTGACAGGGGGATAAACTATGGCTACACCTTC.

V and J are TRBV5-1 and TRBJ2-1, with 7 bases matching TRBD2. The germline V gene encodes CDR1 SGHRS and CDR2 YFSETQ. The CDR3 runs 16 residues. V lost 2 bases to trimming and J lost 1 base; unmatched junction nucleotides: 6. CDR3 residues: CASSFAGGRSYNEQFF. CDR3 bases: TGCGCCAGCAGCTTCGCTGGCGGGAGATCCTACAATGAGCAGTTCTTC.

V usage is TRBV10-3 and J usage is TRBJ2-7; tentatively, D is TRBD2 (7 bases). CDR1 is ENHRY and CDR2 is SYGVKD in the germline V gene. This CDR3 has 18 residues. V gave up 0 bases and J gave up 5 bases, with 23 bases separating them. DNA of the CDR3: TGTGCCATCAGTGAGTCGGAGGCGGGGGCCACTCGTTGGAACGAGCAGTACGTC. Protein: CAISESEAGATRWNEQYV.

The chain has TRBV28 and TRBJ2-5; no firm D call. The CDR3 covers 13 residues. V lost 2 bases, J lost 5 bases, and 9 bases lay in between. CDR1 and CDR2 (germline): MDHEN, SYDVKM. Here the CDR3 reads CASSLTGLETQYF. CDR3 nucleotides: TGTGCCAGCAGTTTAACCGGGTTGGAGACCCAGTACTTC.

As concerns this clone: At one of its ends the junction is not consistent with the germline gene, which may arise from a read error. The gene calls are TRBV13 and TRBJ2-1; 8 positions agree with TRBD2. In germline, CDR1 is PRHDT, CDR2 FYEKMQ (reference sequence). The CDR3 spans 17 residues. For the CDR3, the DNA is TGCGCCAGCAGCTTAGGCCGGGGGGGGAGCATTTACAATGAGCAGTTCTTC. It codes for CASSLGRGGSIYNEQFF.

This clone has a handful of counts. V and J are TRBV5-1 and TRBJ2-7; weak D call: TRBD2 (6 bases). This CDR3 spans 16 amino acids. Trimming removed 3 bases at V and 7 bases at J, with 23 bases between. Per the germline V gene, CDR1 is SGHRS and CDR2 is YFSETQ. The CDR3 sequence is CASSSGSAGLFMEQYF. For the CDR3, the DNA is TGCGCCAGCAGCTCAGGGTCCGCGGGACTCTTCATGGAGCAGTACTTC.

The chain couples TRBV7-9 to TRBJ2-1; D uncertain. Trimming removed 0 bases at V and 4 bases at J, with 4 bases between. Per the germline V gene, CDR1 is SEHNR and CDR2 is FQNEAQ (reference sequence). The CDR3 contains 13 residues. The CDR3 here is CASSLAMYNEQFF. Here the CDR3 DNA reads TGTGCCAGCAGCTTAGCGATGTACAATGAGCAGTTCTTC. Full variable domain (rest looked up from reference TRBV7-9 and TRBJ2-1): DTGVSQNPRHKITKRGQNVTFRCDPISEHNRLYWYRQTLGQGPEFLTYFQNEAQLEKSRLLSDRFSAERPKGSFSTLEIQRTEQGDSAMYLCASSLAMYNEQFFGPGTRLTVL.

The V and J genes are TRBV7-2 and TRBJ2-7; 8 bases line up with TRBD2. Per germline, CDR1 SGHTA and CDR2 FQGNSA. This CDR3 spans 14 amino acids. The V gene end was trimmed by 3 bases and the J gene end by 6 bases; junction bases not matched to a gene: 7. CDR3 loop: CASSFSGNGGEQYF. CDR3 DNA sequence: TGTGCCAGCAGCTTTAGCGGGAACGGCGGCGAGCAGTACTTC.

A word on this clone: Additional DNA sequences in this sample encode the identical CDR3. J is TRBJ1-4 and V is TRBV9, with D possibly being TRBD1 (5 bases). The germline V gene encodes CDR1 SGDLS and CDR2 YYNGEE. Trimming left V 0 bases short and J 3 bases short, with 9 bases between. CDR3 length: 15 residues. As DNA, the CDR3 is TGTGCCAGCAGCGTAGGGGGGTCAGCTAATGAAAAACTGTTTTTT. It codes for CASSVGGSANEKLFF.

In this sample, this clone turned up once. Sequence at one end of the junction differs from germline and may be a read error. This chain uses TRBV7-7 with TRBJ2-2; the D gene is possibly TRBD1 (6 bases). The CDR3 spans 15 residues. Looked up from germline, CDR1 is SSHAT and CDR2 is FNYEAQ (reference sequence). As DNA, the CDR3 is TGTGCTAGCAGCTTAGGTGGGACAACCACCGGGGAGCTGTTTTTT. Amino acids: CASSLGGTTTGELFF. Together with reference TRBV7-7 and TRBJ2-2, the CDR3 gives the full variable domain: GAGVSQSPRYKVTKRGQDVTLRCDPISSHATLYWYQQALGQGPEFLTYFNYEAQPDKSGLPSDRFSAERPEGSISTLTIQRTEQRDSAMYRCASSLGGTTTGELFFGEGSRLTVL.